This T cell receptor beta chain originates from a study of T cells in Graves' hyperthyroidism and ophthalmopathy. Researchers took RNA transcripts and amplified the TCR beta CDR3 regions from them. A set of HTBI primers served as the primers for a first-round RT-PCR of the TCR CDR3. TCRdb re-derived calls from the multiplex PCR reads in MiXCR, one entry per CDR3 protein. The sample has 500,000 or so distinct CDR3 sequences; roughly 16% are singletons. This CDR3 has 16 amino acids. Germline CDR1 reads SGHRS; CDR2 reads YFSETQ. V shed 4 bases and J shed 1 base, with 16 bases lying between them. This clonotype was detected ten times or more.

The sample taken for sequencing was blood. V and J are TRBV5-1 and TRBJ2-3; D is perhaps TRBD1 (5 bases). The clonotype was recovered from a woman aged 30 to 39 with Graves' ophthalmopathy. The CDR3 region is CASSPSPEGGTDTQYF. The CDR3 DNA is TGCGCCAGCAGCCCATCCCCCGAAGGGGGCACAGATACGCAGTATTTT.